The TCR beta chain under discussion was sequenced for a study of OX40 agonist ivuxolimab in advanced cancers. Overall study context: A male proportion of over 70% was recorded, with mean age around 60 years and range 23 to 79. Of the participants, around 43% had some prior anti-PD-1, anti-PD-L1 or anti-CTLA-4 therapy, which was allowed. Findings and caveats of the study: CD8+ T cells showed, on average, more clonal expansion than CD4+ cells.

Researchers took blood at baseline, on cycle 4 day 1, and on cycle 7 day 1. Clones were read by immunoSEQ multiplex PCR, and TCRdb kept only the in-frame ones, dropping some. The profile shows some 67,000 clones, about 88% of them singletons. V was cut by 1 base and J by 5 bases, with 9 bases left in between. This CDR3 contains 13 residues. Per the germline V gene, CDR1 is SGHNT and CDR2 is YYREEE (reference sequence). With regard to this clone: Antigen: not known.

The sequence came from an adult with an advanced solid tumor such as melanoma, head and neck, liver or kidney cancer. The V gene is TRBV5-4, the J gene TRBJ2-5, with D possibly TRBD1 on 5 matching bases. Sequences were derived from CD4+ or CD8+ T cells sorted from blood, sampled in a trial of the OX40 agonist ivuxolimab. CDR3 in amino acids: CASSLMAGETQYF. The CDR3 region has the DNA TGTGCCAGCAGCTTGATGGCAGGGGAGACCCAGTACTTC.